The 30 T cell receptor beta chains given below trace back to one sample, sequenced in a study of liver allograft versus peripheral blood T cells. Study background: Transplanted livers held T cell receptor repertoires, and these were compared with repertoires in recipients' peripheral blood.

TCRdb fed the reads into MiXCR, producing one record per CDR3 protein. The data show about 7,800 distinct CDR3 sequences, approximately 17% seen once. These receptor sequences come from a human patient who had a liver transplant. The graft donor may account for some of the T cells.

As for this clonotype: This likely reflects a read error, since a far larger clone is one base away. CDR3 bases: TGTGCCAGCAGACAGGCGGGGTGGCAGGAAAAACTGTTTTTT. This sequence encodes CASRQAGWQEKLFF. The rearrangement links TRBV6-6 to TRBJ1-4, with a tentative D call TRBD1 (5 bases). The V gene lost 6 bases and the J gene lost 8 bases, with 16 bases spanning the gap. Germline CDR1 reads MNHNY; CDR2 reads SVGAGI (reference sequence). This CDR3 is built from 14 residues.

The chain is built from TRBV11-2 and TRBJ2-7; 7 positions match TRBD1. Germline V gives CDR1 SGHAT, CDR2 FQNNGV. Losses at the gene ends were 5 bases for V and 5 bases for J; bases not matched to a gene: 6. This CDR3 contains 13 residues. The CDR3 DNA reads as TGTGCCAGCAGCCTATGGGGACAGAACGAGCAGTACTTC. The encoded protein is CASSLWGQNEQYF.

This sequence joins TRBV28 and TRBJ1-5; D gene unclear. The V and J ends lost 7 bases and 2 bases respectively, with 15 bases between them. Germline V gene lookup returns CDR1 MDHEN and CDR2 SYDVKM. The CDR3 totals 15 residues. The CDR3 is CASTMAFRGNQPQHF. The DNA for the CDR3 is TGTGCCAGCACCATGGCGTTTCGGGGCAATCAGCCCCAGCATTTT.

The table lists this clonotype with many counts. The chain has TRBV20-1 and TRBJ1-3; no definite D call. The CDR3 length is 12 residues. Trimming took off 6 bases at V and 2 bases at J, with 8 bases between the two ends. Germline V CDR1 and CDR2: DFQATT, SNEGSKA (reference sequence). The CDR3 coding sequence is TGCAGTGCCAGAAGAACTGGAAACACCATATATTTT. It yields the protein CSARRTGNTIYF.

The chain links TRBV20-1 to TRBJ1-5; D perhaps matches TRBD1 (5 bases). Trimming removed 3 bases from V and 0 bases from J, with 6 bases in between. The CDR3 length is 13 residues. Germline V gene sequence: CDR1 DFQATT, CDR2 SNEGSKA (reference sequence). This CDR3 is CSARGDSNQPQHF. The CDR3 nucleotides read TGCAGTGCTAGGGGGGATAGCAATCAGCCCCAGCATTTT.

This clonotype qualifies as medium-sized. This sequence joins TRBV6-6 and TRBJ1-1; D uncertain. CDR1 is MNHNY, CDR2 SVGAGI, per germline (reference sequence). The V end was cut by 0 bases, the J end by 5 bases, with 7 bases between. CDR3 length: 13 amino acids. CDR3: CASSYSPRTEAFF. The CDR3 coding sequence is TGTGCCAGCAGTTACTCCCCTCGGACTGAAGCTTTCTTT.

By share, this clonotype counts as medium-sized. The genes are TRBV6-5 and TRBJ1-3, with 10 bases aligning to TRBD1. The CDR3 consists of 16 residues. Unmatched junction bases numbered 1, after V lost 0 bases and J lost 2 bases. The V gene's germline CDR1 is MNHEY and CDR2 SVGAGI. Here the CDR3 reads CASSYSGTGAGNTIYF. The CDR3 nucleotides read TGTGCCAGCAGTTACTCCGGGACAGGGGCTGGAAACACCATATATTTT.

This clonotype turned up a few times. This sequence joins TRBV20-1 and TRBJ1-5, with D maybe TRBD1 (5 bases). CDR1 is DFQATT and CDR2 is SNEGSKA in the germline V gene (reference sequence). V was cut by 6 bases and J by 0 bases, with 9 bases left in between. This CDR3 spans 13 amino acids. The CDR3 DNA reads TGCAGTGCCGGGGGTCATAGCAATCAGCCCCAGCATTTT. It encodes CSAGGHSNQPQHF.

By its share, this clonotype is medium-sized (0.01 to 0.1%). The chain uses TRBV7-2 and TRBJ1-2; the match to TRBD1 covers 9 bases. The germline V gene encodes CDR1 SGHTA and CDR2 FQGNSA. V shed 5 bases and J 2 bases; nucleotides not matched to a gene: 3. The CDR3 is 14 amino acids. The CDR3 loop reads CASSTGQGNYGYTF. In DNA, the CDR3 is TGTGCCAGCAGCACCGGACAGGGGAACTATGGCTACACCTTC.

This clonotype was seen repeatedly, ten times or more. The CDR3 is CASRAGTQAFF. The CDR3 DNA reads as TGTGCCAGCAGGGCCGGGACCCAAGCTTTCTTT. This sequence joins TRBV6-5 and TRBJ1-1, with D perhaps TRBD1 (5 bases). Trimming stripped 6 bases from V and 9 bases from J, with 11 bases between. CDR3 length: 11 amino acids. Per germline, CDR1 MNHEY and CDR2 SVGAGI.

The chain joins TRBV19 to TRBJ2-3, with 11 nucleotides matching TRBD2. From germline, CDR1 is LNHDA and CDR2 SQIVND (reference sequence). The junction had 3 bases not matched to a gene; V was cut back by 6 bases and J by 4 bases. This CDR3 region has 14 residues. The CDR3 is CASSLAGGSDTQYF. The CDR3 nucleotides are TGTGCCAGTAGCCTAGCGGGGGGATCAGATACGCAGTATTTT.

This clonotype was recorded at least ten times. The J gene is TRBJ2-7, the V gene TRBV6-5; D may be TRBD1 (5 bases). The length of the CDR3 is 15 residues. In germline, CDR1 is MNHEY, CDR2 SVGAGI. Trimming pared 4 bases from V and 2 bases from J, leaving 15 bases between. CDR3 protein: CASSSSDSAAYEQYF. The DNA of the CDR3 is TGTGCCAGCAGTTCTTCTGACAGTGCCGCCTACGAGCAGTACTTC.

Relative to its sample, this clonotype is medium-sized. The chain recombines TRBV10-3 with TRBJ2-7; TRBD1 is a possible D gene (6 bases). Germline V lookup: CDR1 ENHRY, CDR2 SYGVKD. There are 13 residues in the CDR3. V lost 8 bases and J 1 base, leaving 12 bases between the germline ends. The CDR3 protein is CAIGGERSYEQYF. CDR3 DNA sequence: TGTGCCATCGGGGGCGAAAGGTCCTACGAGCAGTACTTC.

This clonotype is deemed medium-sized. The rearrangement links TRBV18 to TRBJ1-1; D remains ambiguous. Germline V CDR1 and CDR2: KGHSH, LQKENI. There are 13 residues in the CDR3. Trimming removed 8 bases at V and 0 bases at J, with 10 bases between. CDR3 amino acids: CASRRPMNTEAFF. CDR3 nucleotides: TGTGCCAGCCGACGTCCCATGAACACTGAAGCTTTCTTT.

In this sample, this clonotype is medium-sized. The chain combines TRBV18 with TRBJ1-1; the D gene is possibly TRBD1 (5 bases). Per germline, CDR1 KGHSH and CDR2 LQKENI. The length of the CDR3 is 11 residues. Trimming removed 3 bases at V and 7 bases at J, with 6 bases between. CDR3 in DNA: TGTGCCAGCTCACCGGGGGATGAAGCTTTCTTT. Its protein product is CASSPGDEAFF.

This clonotype is deemed medium-sized (0.01 to 0.1%). This chain connects TRBV27 to TRBJ2-7, with 7 nucleotides matching TRBD1. This CDR3 region has 13 residues. J lost 5 bases, V lost 1 base, and 2 bases had no gene match. Per germline, CDR1 MNHEY and CDR2 SMNVEV (reference sequence). The CDR3 spells CASSLYDRDEQYF. The CDR3 nucleotides read TGTGCCAGCAGTTTATACGACAGGGACGAGCAGTACTTC.

This clonotype is termed medium-sized. The chain combines TRBV12-3 or TRBV12-4 with TRBJ1-6; 8 nucleotides match TRBD1. Germline trimming cut 6 bases from V and 7 bases from J; bases unmatched to any gene: 2. The CDR3 is 13 residues long. The CDR3: CASRQGGNSPLHF. DNA for the CDR3: TGTGCCAGCAGACAGGGGGGGAATTCACCCCTCCACTTT.

This clonotype is medium-sized by share. The chain has TRBV27 and TRBJ1-2, with no clear D. The length of the CDR3 is 17 residues. CDR1 MNHEY and CDR2 SMNVEV come from the germline V gene (reference sequence). The V end lost 4 bases, the J end lost 6 bases, and 24 bases lay between the germline ends. CDR3 in amino acids: CASSSRESLTFWDGYTF. The CDR3 coding sequence is TGTGCCAGCAGTTCACGGGAGAGCCTCACATTTTGGGATGGCTACACCTTC.

By share, this clonotype counts as medium-sized. J is TRBJ1-6 and V is TRBV6-5; D unclear. This CDR3 contains 12 residues. The germline CDR1 and CDR2 sequences are MNHEY and SVGAGI. The V and J ends lost 6 bases and 8 bases respectively, with 8 bases between them. CDR3: CASSSIDSPLHF. In nucleotides, the CDR3 is TGTGCCAGCAGCTCTATAGATTCACCCCTCCACTTT.

This clonotype was picked up one time. Given a much more abundant clone one base away, this may be a read error. The chain carries TRBV10-3 and TRBJ2-7; TRBD1 agrees at 9 bases. J was trimmed by 3 bases and V by 5 bases; bases with no gene match: 8. In germline, CDR1 is ENHRY, CDR2 SYGVKD. The CDR3 runs to 15 residues. The CDR3: CAISSPGQGVYEQYF. The CDR3 nucleotides read TGTGCCATCAGTTCCCCGGGACAGGGCGTCTACGAGCAGTACTTC.

Ten or more counts support this clonotype. The chain has TRBV5-1 and TRBJ1-1, with no clear D. In germline, CDR1 is SGHRS, CDR2 YFSETQ. V was pared by 4 bases and J by 3 bases, with 10 bases between. The CDR3 length is 13 residues. In nucleotides, the CDR3 is TGCGCCAGCAGCAGTCAGCCTCACACTGAAGCTTTCTTT. Residues: CASSSQPHTEAFF.

This clonotype is categorized as medium-sized. The rearrangement links TRBV18 to TRBJ2-1; D is ambiguous. Per the germline V gene, CDR1 is KGHSH and CDR2 is LQKENI. The length of the CDR3 is 15 residues. Trimming stripped 2 bases from V and 0 bases from J, with 8 bases between. The DNA for the CDR3 is TGTGCCAGCTCACCAGTCCCCGGCTCCTACAATGAGCAGTTCTTC. Its protein product is CASSPVPGSYNEQFF.

This clonotype is medium-sized (0.01 to 0.1%). The chain couples TRBV19 to TRBJ1-4; no definite D call. Germline CDR1 LNHDA, CDR2 SQIVND (reference sequence). The CDR3 has 17 amino acids. V was cut by 0 bases and J by 4 bases, with 15 bases left in between. As DNA, the CDR3 is TGTGCCAGTAGTATAGATCAAGTCCTGAGCCTTAATGAAAAACTGTTTTTT. Encoded protein: CASSIDQVLSLNEKLFF. The full variable domain, completed using reference TRBV19 and TRBJ1-4, is DGGITQSPKYLFRKEGQNVTLSCEQNLNHDAMYWYRQDPGQGLRLIYYSQIVNDFQKGDIAEGYSVSREKKESFPLTVTSAQKNPTAFYLCASSIDQVLSLNEKLFFGSGTQLSVL.

This clonotype is medium-sized within its sample. The chain employs TRBV18 and TRBJ2-1; TRBD2 might be the D (5 bases). CDR3 size: 14 residues. Germline-derived CDR1 and CDR2 are KGHSH and LQKENI. Trimming removed 5 bases from V and 0 bases from J, with 8 bases in between. Here the CDR3 DNA reads TGTGCCAGCTCAGGACTTAGCTCCTACAATGAGCAGTTCTTC. Translated, it gives CASSGLSSYNEQFF.

This clonotype is medium-sized in the sample. This chain joins TRBV7-2 and TRBJ1-2; no clear D gene. V dropped 0 bases and J dropped 4 bases, with 12 bases sitting between them. This CDR3 comprises 15 residues. Germline V gene lookup returns CDR1 SGHTA and CDR2 FQGNSA. DNA of the CDR3: TGTGCCAGCAGCTTAGCGCGTGGTTTGGGCTATGGCTACACCTTC. It specifies CASSLARGLGYGYTF.

This clonotype is judged medium-sized (0.01 to 0.1%). J is TRBJ1-2 and V is TRBV6-2 or TRBV6-3; D gene uncertain. This CDR3 has 10 residues. CDR1 and CDR2 (germline): MNHEY, SVGEGT. Trimming took off 6 bases at V and 4 bases at J, with 3 bases between the two ends. The CDR3 nucleotides read TGTGCCAGCAGAAGCTATGGCTACACCTTC. Its translation is CASRSYGYTF.

This rearrangement joins TRBV20-1 to TRBJ2-1, with 8 bases lining up with TRBD1. This CDR3 contains 21 residues. In germline, CDR1 is DFQATT, CDR2 SNEGSKA (reference sequence). After removal of 3 bases from V and 3 bases from J, the junction contained 25 bases not matched to a gene. The CDR3 DNA reads TGCAGTGCTAGGAGGATAAGTGCTAGAGGATATGGGACAGGATTCTACAATGAGCAGTTCTTC. Encoded protein: CSARRISARGYGTGFYNEQFF.

By share, this clonotype counts as medium-sized. The chain joins TRBV6-2 or TRBV6-3 to TRBJ2-6; D is ambiguous. Per the germline V gene, CDR1 is MNHEY and CDR2 is SVGEGT. V lost 6 bases to trimming and J lost 0 bases, with 3 bases between them. CDR3 length: 13 amino acids. DNA for the CDR3: TGTGCCAGCAGCCTCTCTGGGGCCAACGTCCTGACTTTC. It encodes CASSLSGANVLTF.

This clonotype is termed medium-sized. The chain has TRBV7-2 and TRBJ1-2, with D possibly being TRBD1 (5 bases). CDR1 SGHTA and CDR2 FQGNSA come from the germline V gene. The CDR3 totals 14 residues. Trimming took off 7 bases at V and 10 bases at J, with 22 bases between the two ends. The DNA for the CDR3 is TGTGCCAGCATCCAACGCAGGAATAAAGGGGACTACACCTTC. Translation: CASIQRRNKGDYTF.

This clonotype is termed medium-sized. This sequence joins TRBV10-3 and TRBJ1-1, with a tentative D call TRBD1 (5 bases). The length of the CDR3 is 17 residues. CDR1 is ENHRY, CDR2 SYGVKD, per germline. V lost 0 bases to trimming and J lost 0 bases, with 14 bases between them. CDR3 region: CAISESGDGTVNTEAFF. The CDR3 DNA sequence: TGTGCCATCAGTGAGTCGGGGGACGGCACCGTGAACACTGAAGCTTTCTTT.